A selection of T cell receptor beta chains follows, all from one sample in a study of Ad26.COV2.S vaccination and SARS-CoV-2 variants. This table comes from immunoSEQ multiplex PCR, and its TCRdb copy is limited to in-frame clones, with some not included. The sample records about 350,000 clones, 80% to 90% being singletons. The sample in question was peripheral blood, obtained in a trial of Ad26.COV2.S vaccine versus placebo. Receptors originate from a person between 18 and 65 years old who received the Ad26.COV2.S COVID-19 vaccine or a placebo. CDR3s include the opening cysteine and the closing phenylalanine or tryptophan. Each record gives: clone size, V gene, J gene, D gene, CDR3 protein, CDR3 DNA. The D gene is left open where the match is weak. The size of a clone is reported for some rows only, either as once, few or many, or as a class for expanded clones.

>-|TRBV30|TRBJ2-7|TRBD1
CAWSMGQGAYEQYF
TGTGCCTGGAGTATGGGACAGGGGGCTTACGAGCAGTACTTC
>-|TRBV19|TRBJ1-2|-
CASSSFRGDGYTF
TGTGCCAGTAGTTCCTTCCGAGGAGACGGCTACACCTTC
>-|TRBV9|TRBJ1-3|-
CASSVRPGGGNTIYF
TGTGCCAGCAGCGTGCGTCCGGGTGGGGGAAACACCATATATTTT
>-|TRBV10-3|TRBJ1-5|-
CAMGSSGQPQHF
TGTGCCATGGGCTCCTCTGGACAGCCCCAGCATTTT
>-|TRBV28|TRBJ1-1|-
CASSLFGTEAFF
TGTGCCAGCAGTTTATTTGGTACTGAAGCTTTCTTT
>-|TRBV18|TRBJ2-1|TRBD2
CASSPLLAGGHNEQFF
TGTGCCAGCTCACCACTTCTAGCGGGAGGGCACAATGAGCAGTTCTTC
>once|TRBV6-2/TRBV6-3|TRBJ1-4|-
CASSYSLSTPTRKGEKLFF
TGTGCCAGCAGTTACTCTCTGTCGACGCCGACGAGGAAGGGGGAAAAACTGTTTTTT
>-|TRBV4-1|TRBJ1-3|-
CASSQESVISGNTIYF
TGCGCCAGCAGCCAAGAGAGCGTGATCTCTGGAAACACCATATATTTT
>few|TRBV5-4|TRBJ1-6|TRBD1
CASSLGSGGINSPLHF
TGTGCCAGCAGCTTGGGGTCAGGGGGAATTAATTCACCCCTCCACTTT
>-|TRBV5-1|TRBJ2-5|-
CASSLRQDRQTQYF
TGCGCCAGCAGCTTACGACAGGACCGACAGACCCAGTACTTC
>-|TRBV30|TRBJ2-7|-
CAWRASYEQYF
TGTGCCTGGAGGGCCAGCTACGAGCAGTACTTC
>-|TRBV7-2|TRBJ2-7|-
CASSFMQGSSYEQYF
TGTGCCAGCAGCTTCATGCAGGGGAGCTCCTACGAGCAGTACTTC
>-|TRBV18|TRBJ1-4|-
CASSRFGTERNEKLFF
TGTGCCAGCTCACGGTTCGGGACGGAACGTAATGAAAAACTGTTTTTT
>-|TRBV19|TRBJ1-1|-
CASSIVGGNTEAFF
TGTGCCAGTAGTATAGTCGGGGGGAACACTGAAGCTTTCTTT
>-|TRBV19|TRBJ1-2|-
CASSILFPPRDLRGGYTF
TGTGCCAGTAGTATCCTCTTTCCCCCACGGGACCTCCGGGGTGGCTACACCTTC
>-|TRBV3-1/TRBV3-2|TRBJ2-5|-
CASSPGGDGTQYF
TGTGCCAGCAGCCCAGGTGGGGACGGGACCCAGTACTTC
>-|TRBV27|TRBJ1-6|-
CASSPWDGPSYNSPLHF
TGTGCCAGCAGCCCCTGGGACGGCCCCTCCTATAATTCACCCCTCCACTTT
>-|TRBV3-1/TRBV3-2|TRBJ1-4|-
CASSLQGTTNEKLFF
TGTGCCAGCAGCCTACAGGGTACAACTAATGAAAAACTGTTTTTT
>-|TRBV29-1|TRBJ1-1|-
CSVKGRGHKNTEAFF
TGCAGCGTTAAAGGGCGGGGACACAAGAACACTGAAGCTTTCTTT
>-|TRBV7-2|TRBJ2-7|TRBD1
CASSLRDRGHEQYF
TGTGCCAGCAGCTTAAGAGACAGGGGACACGAGCAGTACTTC
>once|TRBV14|TRBJ1-2|-
CASSQVFKGEAYGYTF
TGTGCCAGCAGCCAAGTCTTTAAGGGGGAGGCCTATGGCTACACCTTC
>-|TRBV5-6|TRBJ1-3|TRBD1
CASSVMDRASGNTIYF
TGTGCCAGCAGCGTAATGGACAGGGCGTCTGGAAACACCATATATTTT
>-|TRBV6-2/TRBV6-3|TRBJ2-2|TRBD2
CASSSRLAGAGTGELFF
TGTGCCAGCAGTTCTCGCCTAGCGGGAGCTGGCACCGGGGAGCTGTTTTTT
>-|TRBV7-2|TRBJ2-2|TRBD2
CASSVLAGVVGELFF
TGTGCCAGCAGCGTACTAGCGGGGGTCGTCGGGGAGCTGTTTTTT
>-|TRBV18|TRBJ2-7|TRBD1
CASSQGIGTGSYEQYF
TGTGCCAGCTCGCAAGGGATAGGGACAGGGTCCTACGAGCAGTACTTC
>few|TRBV6-6|TRBJ1-1|-
CASIEQVTNTEAFF
TGTGCCAGCATCGAACAGGTTACGAACACTGAAGCTTTCTTT
>-|TRBV5-4|TRBJ2-3|-
CASSLGDNRISDTQYF
TGTGCCAGCAGCTTGGGGGACAACAGAATCTCAGATACGCAGTATTTT
>-|TRBV15|TRBJ2-7|-
CATSRGAEGTYEQYF
TGTGCCACCAGCAGAGGTGCGGAGGGGACGTACGAGCAGTACTTC
>-|TRBV11-3|TRBJ2-1|-
CASSPGTFPSYNEQFF
TGTGCCAGCAGCCCTGGGACTTTTCCCTCCTACAATGAGCAGTTCTTC
>-|TRBV19|TRBJ2-7|TRBD2
CASSIVGGRGEQYF
TGTGCCAGTAGTATAGTAGGCGGGAGAGGCGAGCAGTACTTC
>few|TRBV3-1/TRBV3-2|TRBJ2-2|-
CASSLKNLGTGELFF
TGTGCCAGCAGCCTTAAAAATTTAGGCACCGGGGAGCTGTTTTTT
>few|TRBV27|TRBJ1-6|-
CASSLRGGGSPLHF
TGTGCCAGCAGTTTACGGGGGGGTGGTTCACCCCTCCACTTT
>-|TRBV27|TRBJ2-2|TRBD2
CASSGRLAGGHGELFF
TGTGCCAGCAGTGGGAGGTTAGCGGGGGGCCACGGGGAGCTGTTTTTT
>-|TRBV7-8|TRBJ2-4|-
CASSLGARQGSAKNIQYF
TGTGCCAGCAGCTTAGGGGCGCGGCAGGGTAGCGCCAAAAACATTCAGTACTTC
>-|TRBV28|TRBJ1-2|TRBD1
CASTGQGLVYGYTF
TGTGCCAGCACAGGACAGGGGTTGGTCTATGGCTACACCTTC
>-|TRBV19|TRBJ1-5|TRBD1
CASSIEGTGVKPQHF
TGTGCCAGTAGTATAGAGGGGACAGGGGTTAAGCCCCAGCATTTT
>few|TRBV4-1|TRBJ1-6|-
CASSQDGQGLPLHF
TGCGCCAGCAGCCAAGATGGGCAGGGATTACCCCTCCACTTT
>-|TRBV13|TRBJ1-1|TRBD1
CASSSYRDRGFTEAFF
TGTGCCAGCAGCTCGTACCGGGACAGGGGTTTCACTGAAGCTTTCTTT
>-|TRBV6-4|TRBJ2-3|TRBD2
CASRPDSGSGTDTQYF
TGTGCCAGCAGACCCGATAGCGGGAGTGGCACAGATACGCAGTATTTT
>-|TRBV5-1|TRBJ2-3|TRBD1
CASSETGPDTQYF
TGCGCCAGCAGCGAGACAGGGCCAGATACGCAGTATTTT
>-|TRBV4-1|TRBJ1-5|-
CASSQRLGSGNQPQHF
TGCGCCAGCAGCCAACGACTAGGGTCGGGCAATCAGCCCCAGCATTTT
>few|TRBV11-2|TRBJ2-2|-
CASSPSARVGTGELFF
TGTGCCAGCAGCCCCTCGGCCCGGGTAGGCACCGGGGAGCTGTTTTTT